This entry lists 25 T cell receptor beta chains sequenced from one sample in a study of CD8+CD57+ T cells in acquired aplastic anemia. Selection for sequencing was limited to patients who had shown CD8+CD57+ cell expansion by flow cytometry. Using genomic DNA as the template, TCR beta VDJ and CDR3 profiling was carried out. MiXCR, applied by TCRdb to the reads, yields one record per CDR3 protein. The sample lists over 150,000 distinct CDR3 sequences, less than 60% seen once, with 10% to 15% in the top ten. The specimen sequenced was sorted CD4+, CD8+, or CD8+CD57+ T cells (not recorded which) from PBMCs. These receptors were obtained from a human donor with aplastic anemia.

V usage is TRBV20-1 and J usage is TRBJ1-1; D is unclear. This CDR3 comprises 12 residues. The germline CDR1 and CDR2 sequences are DFQATT and SNEGSKA (reference sequence). The germline V and J ends were trimmed by 5 bases and 5 bases, with 12 bases remaining between them. CDR3 coding DNA: TGCAGTGCTCCCGGACGGCATACTGAAGCTTTCTTT. This gives the protein CSAPGRHTEAFF.

This clonotype was seen ten or more times. This chain joins TRBV29-1 and TRBJ2-1; D may be TRBD2 (5 bases). Germline CDR1 SQVTM, CDR2 ANQGSEA. Trimming pared 3 bases from V and 0 bases from J, leaving 9 bases between. The length of the CDR3 is 14 residues. CDR3 region: CSVEFGDSYNEQFF. The CDR3 DNA reads as TGCAGCGTTGAGTTCGGGGACTCCTACAATGAGCAGTTCTTC.

V and J are TRBV20-1 and TRBJ2-7, with 7 bases identical to TRBD2. This CDR3 has 13 residues. Germline V gene lookup returns CDR1 DFQATT and CDR2 SNEGSKA (reference sequence). The CDR3 DNA reads TGCAGCCAAGTGGTGGGAGGGCACTACGAGCAGTACTTC. Its protein is CSQVVGGHYEQYF.

In this sample, this clonotype turned up many times. The chain has TRBV6-5 and TRBJ1-6; D is unclear. The CDR3 consists of 15 residues. The V gene's germline CDR1 is MNHEY and CDR2 SVGAGI. Deletions cut 3 bases from V and 6 bases from J, with 12 bases between. This CDR3 is CASSYADPSNSPLHF. In DNA form, the CDR3 reads TGTGCCAGCAGTTATGCGGATCCGAGTAATTCACCCCTCCACTTT.

This chain joins TRBV7-9 and TRBJ1-3, with D perhaps TRBD1 (6 bases). In germline, CDR1 is SEHNR, CDR2 FQNEAQ (reference sequence). The CDR3 has 15 amino acids. V dropped 6 bases and J dropped 2 bases, with 14 bases sitting between them. The CDR3 nucleotides are TGTGCCAGCAGTTTGGGGGCTGAAGCTGGAAACACCATATATTTT. Translation: CASSLGAEAGNTIYF.

V and J are TRBV9 and TRBJ2-7, with 11 nucleotides matching TRBD2. Germline V gene lookup returns CDR1 SGDLS and CDR2 YYNGEE. The CDR3 runs 16 residues. Trimming removed 0 bases from V and 1 base from J; junction bases left unmatched: 3. In DNA form, the CDR3 reads TGTGCCAGCAGCGTAGGGGGGACTAGCGGATCCTACGAGCAGTACTTC. It encodes CASSVGGTSGSYEQYF.

The chain couples TRBV5-1 to TRBJ2-1; 11 bases line up with TRBD2. Germline CDR1 SGHRS, CDR2 YFSETQ. The V segment lost 2 bases and the J segment 4 bases; nucleotides outside the gene matches: 20. CDR3 length: 21 amino acids. In DNA, the CDR3 is TGCGCCAGCAGCTTCCCCCTCACGGTAGCGGGGGGGCCTTCGGATTACAATGAGCAGTTCTTC. Its protein product is CASSFPLTVAGGPSDYNEQFF.

This clonotype was detected once. The chain has TRBV7-2 and TRBJ2-1, with a weak D call TRBD2 (5 bases). Germline CDR1 and CDR2: SGHTA and FQGNSA. The V gene lost 4 bases and the J gene lost 3 bases, with 7 bases spanning the gap. The CDR3 sequence is 13 residues long. The CDR3 DNA is TGTGCCAGCAGCTCGGCGGGCTACAATGAGCAGTTCTTC. Its protein is CASSSAGYNEQFF.

This clonotype was recorded many times. The gene calls are TRBV5-1 and TRBJ2-7; TRBD1 is a possible D gene (5 bases). The CDR3 is made up of 13 amino acids. Deletions cut 0 bases from V and 1 base from J, with 5 bases between. Germline-derived CDR1 and CDR2 are SGHRS and YFSETQ. DNA of the CDR3: TGCGCCAGCAGCTTGGAGGGGTCCTACGAGCAGTACTTC. It yields the protein CASSLEGSYEQYF.

This clonotype was seen at least ten times. The chain uses TRBV6-1 and TRBJ2-7, with D perhaps TRBD1 or TRBD2 (6 bases each). The CDR3 has 15 amino acids. Between the trimmed V and J ends, which lost 6 bases and 5 bases, there was a span of 20 bases. Germline-derived CDR1 and CDR2 are MNHNS and SASEGT. CDR3 nucleotides: TGTGCCAGCAGGGGACCCGGGGGCAGGAGCCACGAGCAGTACTTC. Residues: CASRGPGGRSHEQYF.

This clonotype came up many times. A read error may produce the germline difference seen at one junction end. The chain employs TRBV7-2 and TRBJ1-1, with a weak D call TRBD1 (5 bases). Per germline, CDR1 SGHTA and CDR2 FQGNSA. The CDR3 runs 14 residues. CDR3 in amino acids: CASSLTAMNTEAFF. Written as DNA, the CDR3 is TGCGCCAGCAGCCTGACAGCTATGAACACTGAAGCTTTCTTT.

The J gene is TRBJ1-1, the V gene TRBV5-6; D perhaps matches TRBD1 (5 bases). The V gene's germline CDR1 is SGHDT and CDR2 YYEEEE. This CDR3 region has 14 residues. Trimming removed 4 bases at V and 5 bases at J, with 15 bases between. The CDR3 nucleotides are TGTGCCAGCAGCGGAACAGGCCCGGAGACTGAAGCTTTCTTT. Protein sequence: CASSGTGPETEAFF.

The V gene is TRBV6-1, the J gene TRBJ1-3, with TRBD1 as a possible D gene (5 bases). Trimming took off 5 bases at V and 2 bases at J, with 19 bases between the two ends. The CDR3 spans 17 residues. The germline CDR1 and CDR2 sequences are MNHNS and SASEGT. This CDR3 reads CASSRVQGMLPGNTIYF. The CDR3, as DNA: TGTGCCAGCAGTAGAGTCCAGGGTATGTTACCTGGAAACACCATATATTTT.

As regards this clonotype: A much larger clone lies one base from this, so it may be a read error. The chain has TRBV6-1 and TRBJ2-3; maybe TRBD2 (5 bases). Germline CDR1 is MNHNS and CDR2 is SASEGT. This CDR3 comprises 15 residues. This CDR3 reads CASSPRRQTTDTQSF. The CDR3 bases are TGTGCCAGCAGTCCAAGGAGGCAGACTACAGATACGCAGTCTTTT.

The genes are TRBV2 and TRBJ2-7, with D possibly called TRBD1 or TRBD2 (5 bases each). The CDR3 has 14 residues. Germline V gives CDR1 SNHLY, CDR2 FYNNEI. Trimming removed 6 bases from V and 2 bases from J, with 14 bases in between. The CDR3 DNA reads as TGTGCCAGCAGCTCGGGACGCAATACCTACGAGCAGTACTTC. Translating it yields CASSSGRNTYEQYF.

This chain links TRBV15 with TRBJ2-7; D unresolved. Trimming took 4 bases from V and 3 from J, leaving 13 bases between them. The V gene's germline CDR1 is LNHNV and CDR2 YYDKDF (reference sequence). This CDR3 region has 14 residues. The chain's CDR3 is CATSKSRLDYEQYF. The CDR3 DNA is TGTGCCACCAGCAAGTCGCGGCTAGACTACGAGCAGTACTTC.

The chain has TRBV29-1 and TRBJ2-7; either TRBD1 or TRBD2 may supply D (5 bases each). V was shortened by 0 bases and J by 2 bases, with 11 bases between the two germline ends. CDR3 length: 14 residues. CDR1 is SQVTM, CDR2 ANQGSEA, per germline. CDR3 region: CSVEERDGAYEQYF. Written as DNA, the CDR3 is TGCAGCGTTGAAGAAAGGGACGGAGCCTACGAGCAGTACTTC.

The chain employs TRBV3-1 and TRBJ2-7; D remains unclear. The CDR3 sequence is 14 residues long. Per germline, CDR1 LGHDT and CDR2 YNNKEL (reference sequence). The V and J ends lost 1 base and 7 bases respectively, with 14 bases between them. This chain's CDR3 is CASSQGFNLGEQYF. The CDR3 bases are TGTGCCAGCAGCCAAGGTTTTAATCTGGGGGAGCAGTACTTC.

This clonotype was counted between two and nine times. This CDR3 is CSARDGTGRRDYTF. In DNA, the CDR3 is TGCAGTGCTAGAGATGGGACAGGCCGCCGGGACTACACCTTC. This rearrangement joins TRBV20-1 to TRBJ1-2; 8 bases are a match to TRBD1. The CDR3 loop spans 14 amino acids. Looked up from germline, CDR1 is DFQATT and CDR2 is SNEGSKA (reference sequence). V trimming: 0 bases; J trimming: 10 bases; junction bases outside the gene matches: 10.

Many counts were recorded for this clonotype. V and J are TRBV19 and TRBJ2-1; TRBD1 might be the D (6 bases). The length of the CDR3 is 15 residues. Trimming shortened V by 3 bases and J by 6 bases, and 15 bases separated the two germline ends. Germline values: CDR1 LNHDA, CDR2 SQIVND (reference sequence). CDR3 nucleotide sequence: TGTGCCAGTAGTATTGGCAGGGGTGTCCCCAATGAGCAGTTCTTC. It is translated as CASSIGRGVPNEQFF.

The rearrangement joins TRBV7-9 to TRBJ1-6, with D possibly TRBD1 on 5 matching bases. CDR3 length equals 15 residues. V gave up 2 bases and J gave up 6 bases, with 11 bases separating them. CDR1 and CDR2 from the germline V gene are SEHNR and FQNEAQ (reference sequence). The CDR3 region has the DNA TGTGCCAGCAGCTTAATGGGGGGAGGTAATTCACCCCTCCACTTT. Protein sequence: CASSLMGGGNSPLHF.

The rearrangement links TRBV7-2 to TRBJ2-7; 7 bases fit TRBD2. Germline V lookup: CDR1 SGHTA, CDR2 FQGNSA. J was trimmed by 6 bases and V by 5 bases; bases with no gene match: 4. The CDR3 has 12 residues. CDR3 in DNA: TGTGCCAGCAGCCACGGGGGGTCCGAGCAGTACTTC. This codes for CASSHGGSEQYF.

For this clonotype: A read error is possible here, since a much larger clone lies one base away. The chain is built from TRBV12-3 or TRBV12-4 and TRBJ2-1; TRBD2 matches 10 bases. The CDR3 spans 16 residues. CDR3 residues: CASRSSSGGSYNEQLF. As DNA, the CDR3 is TGTGCCAGCAGGTCTTCTAGCGGGGGATCTTACAATGAGCAGCTCTTC.

The chain uses TRBV2 and TRBJ2-1; D not resolved. The CDR3 has 11 amino acids. V was shortened by 2 bases and J by 10 bases, with 6 bases between the two germline ends. The germline V gene has CDR1 SNHLY and CDR2 FYNNEI. CDR3 amino acids: CASSELGEQFF. DNA for the CDR3: TGTGCCAGCAGTGAACTGGGGGAGCAGTTCTTC.

The chain carries TRBV7-2 and TRBJ1-3; D unclear. CDR1 and CDR2 (germline): SGHTA, FQGNSA. V was cut by 0 bases and J by 0 bases, with 12 bases left in between. The CDR3 covers 17 residues. The CDR3 DNA is TGTGCCAGCAGCTTAGCGCGCAGCTTATTCTCTGGAAACACCATATATTTT. This encodes CASSLARSLFSGNTIYF.